The 5 T cell receptor beta chains given below trace back to one sample, sequenced in a study of CD8+ T cells in alopecia areata (dated by TCRdb to between 2017 and 2018). Library preparation was by the immunoSEQ multiplex PCR assay. RNA was extracted from all samples and reverse transcribed into cDNA as template for TCR sequencing. Held by TCRdb, this immuneACCESS table contains in-frame sequences only and omits some clones. Under half of the omission traces to an unresolved V gene where checked; the cause of the rest is unknown. The sample table contains about 210,000 clones; only one count was recorded for approximately 40% of them. Around 2.8% of the sample is in the top ten clones. Per the publication, the treatment or condition label means: oral pan-JAK inhibitor, 5-10 mg twice daily. The sequenced sample was CD4+ T cells sorted from blood, obtained around week 36, from a patient treated with tofacitinib. These receptors originate from a human donor with alopecia areata.

This clone has just one count. The chain links TRBV28 to TRBJ2-7; D gene uncertain. Germline V gene lookup returns CDR1 MDHEN and CDR2 SYDVKM. The V end was cut by 5 bases, the J end by 5 bases, with 10 bases between. The CDR3 runs 12 residues. CDR3 DNA sequence: TGTGCCAGCAGTATAAACAACCACGAGCAGTACTTC. Translated: CASSINNHEQYF.

V is TRBV4-1 and J is TRBJ1-1, with D possibly TRBD1 on 6 matching bases. Trimming stripped 4 bases from V and 4 bases from J, with 19 bases between. Germline values: CDR1 MGHRA, CDR2 YSYEKL. The CDR3 runs 16 residues. The CDR3 region is CASSRGGQGQGTEAFF. The CDR3 DNA reads TGCGCCAGCAGCCGCGGCGGCCAGGGGCAGGGCACTGAAGCTTTCTTT.

The rearrangement uses TRBV5-1 and TRBJ1-2; D is ambiguous. This CDR3 region has 14 residues. Trimming took 0 bases from V and 6 from J, leaving 12 bases between them. In germline, CDR1 is SGHRS, CDR2 YFSETQ. The DNA of the CDR3 is TGCGCCAGCAGCTTGGGAGGTCAGGACCATGGCTACACCTTC. Residues: CASSLGGQDHGYTF.

This clone was counted only a few times. This chain connects TRBV10-3 to TRBJ2-7; D is possibly TRBD2 (6 bases). Per the germline V gene, CDR1 is ENHRY and CDR2 is SYGVKD. V lost 7 bases and J 1 base, leaving 14 bases between the germline ends. CDR3 length equals 14 residues. The CDR3 is CAINSPGESYEQYF. The CDR3 nucleotides read TGTGCCATCAACTCTCCGGGAGAGTCCTACGAGCAGTACTTC.

On this clone itself: The identical CDR3 is also encoded by other nucleotide sequences in the sample. V gene TRBV7-2 combines with J gene TRBJ2-7, with D hard to call. V lost 1 base, J lost 3 bases, and 10 bases lay in between. The CDR3 extends over 14 amino acids. Germline values: CDR1 SGHTA, CDR2 FQGNSA. The CDR3 reads CASSLVVSSYEQYF. CDR3 nucleotides: TGTGCCAGCAGCTTAGTTGTTTCAAGCTACGAGCAGTACTTC.